This T cell receptor beta chain stems from a study of T cell responses to AZD1222 COVID-19 vaccine. Regarding the study as a whole: Only a handful of AZD1222 recipients, several in all, had baseline seropositivity. Following two doses of AZD1222, Spike-specific TCR breadth and depth rose. Mapped onto spike, vaccine-associated CD4 TCRs spanned it and were dominant at 160-218 and 743-854. Repertoire samples came only from after the peak T cell response.

Clones were sequenced by immunoSEQ multiplex PCR, and TCRdb holds only the in-frame ones, with some missing. The sample carries 120,000 to 150,000 clones, around 90% recorded once. CDR1 GTSNPN and CDR2 SVGIG come from the germline V gene (reference sequence). The CDR3 is 13 amino acids. The V gene end was trimmed by 2 bases and the J gene end by 7 bases; junction bases not matched to a gene: 5. For this clone: The antigen is unknown.

Source: peripheral blood, taken on day 0 of MenACWY control vaccination. This rearrangement joins TRBV30 to TRBJ1-2; TRBD1 aligns across 9 bases. The TCR sequence derives from an adult in good health. The CDR3 loop reads CAWSWNRGLGYTF. The CDR3 DNA follows: TGTGCCTGGAGTTGGAACAGGGGGCTTGGCTACACCTTC.